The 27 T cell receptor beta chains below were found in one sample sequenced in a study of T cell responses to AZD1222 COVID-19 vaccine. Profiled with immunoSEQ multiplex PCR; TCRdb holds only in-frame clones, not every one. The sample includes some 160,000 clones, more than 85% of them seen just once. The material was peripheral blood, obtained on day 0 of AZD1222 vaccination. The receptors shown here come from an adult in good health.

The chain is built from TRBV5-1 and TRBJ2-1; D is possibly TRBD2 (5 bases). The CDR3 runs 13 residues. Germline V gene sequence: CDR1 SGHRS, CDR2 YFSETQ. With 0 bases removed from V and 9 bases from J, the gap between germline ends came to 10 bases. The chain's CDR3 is CASSLAGIVEQFF. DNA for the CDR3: TGCGCCAGCAGCTTGGCCGGGATTGTTGAGCAGTTCTTC.

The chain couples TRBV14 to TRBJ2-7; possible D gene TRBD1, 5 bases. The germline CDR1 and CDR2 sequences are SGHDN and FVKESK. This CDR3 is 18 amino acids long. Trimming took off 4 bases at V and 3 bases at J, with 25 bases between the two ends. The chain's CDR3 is CASSPTILRQPLDYEQYF. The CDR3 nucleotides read TGTGCCAGCAGCCCCACTATTCTACGACAGCCGCTCGACTACGAGCAGTACTTC.

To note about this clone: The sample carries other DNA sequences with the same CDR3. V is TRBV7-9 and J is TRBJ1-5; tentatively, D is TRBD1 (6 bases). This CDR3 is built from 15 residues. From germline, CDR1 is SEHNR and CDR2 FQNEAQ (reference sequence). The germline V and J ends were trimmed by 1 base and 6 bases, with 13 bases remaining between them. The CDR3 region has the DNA TGTGCCAGCAGCTTAGGAGCGGGGGGCGGTCAGCCCCAGCATTTT. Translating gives CASSLGAGGGQPQHF.

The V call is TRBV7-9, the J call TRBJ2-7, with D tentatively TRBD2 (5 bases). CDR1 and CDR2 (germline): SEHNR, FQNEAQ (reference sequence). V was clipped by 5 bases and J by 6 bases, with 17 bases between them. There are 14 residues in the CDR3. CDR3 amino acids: CASSTDPPGVEQYF. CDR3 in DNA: TGTGCCAGCAGCACGGACCCCCCCGGGGTCGAGCAGTACTTC.

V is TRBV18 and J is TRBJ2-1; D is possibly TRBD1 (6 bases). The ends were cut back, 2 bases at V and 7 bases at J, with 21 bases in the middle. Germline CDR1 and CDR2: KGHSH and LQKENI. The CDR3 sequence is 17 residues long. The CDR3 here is CASSPGRGSRTRNEQFF. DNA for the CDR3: TGTGCCAGCTCACCAGGAAGGGGGTCCCGAACGCGAAATGAGCAGTTCTTC.

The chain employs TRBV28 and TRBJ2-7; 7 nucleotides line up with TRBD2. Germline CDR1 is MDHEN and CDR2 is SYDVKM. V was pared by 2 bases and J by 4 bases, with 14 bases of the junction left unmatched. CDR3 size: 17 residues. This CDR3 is CASSLSFYLADSYEQYF. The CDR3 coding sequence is TGTGCCAGCAGTTTAAGTTTCTACCTAGCGGACTCTTACGAGCAGTACTTC.

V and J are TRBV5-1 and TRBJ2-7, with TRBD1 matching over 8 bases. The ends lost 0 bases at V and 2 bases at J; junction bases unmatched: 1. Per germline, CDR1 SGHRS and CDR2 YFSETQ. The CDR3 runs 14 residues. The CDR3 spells CASSLEGQAYEQYF. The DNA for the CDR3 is TGCGCCAGCAGCTTGGAGGGACAGGCCTACGAGCAGTACTTC. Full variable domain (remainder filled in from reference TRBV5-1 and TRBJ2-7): KAGVTQTPRYLIKTRGQQVTLSCSPISGHRSVSWYQQTPGQGLQFLFEYFSETQRNKGNFPGRFSGRQFSNSRSEMNVSTLELGDSALYLCASSLEGQAYEQYFGPGTRLTVT.

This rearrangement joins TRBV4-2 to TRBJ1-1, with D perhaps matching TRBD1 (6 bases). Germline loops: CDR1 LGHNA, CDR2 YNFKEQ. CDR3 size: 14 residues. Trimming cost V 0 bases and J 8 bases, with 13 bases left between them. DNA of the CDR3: TGTGCCAGCAGCCAAGAGGCGGGGGCTGGGGAAGCTTTCTTT. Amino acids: CASSQEAGAGEAFF.

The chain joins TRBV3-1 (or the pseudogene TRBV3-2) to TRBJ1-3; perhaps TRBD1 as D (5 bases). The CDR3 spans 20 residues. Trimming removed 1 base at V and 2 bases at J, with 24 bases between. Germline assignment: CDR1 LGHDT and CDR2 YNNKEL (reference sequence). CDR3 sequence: CASSQVSGMGGFGPGNTIYF. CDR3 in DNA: TGTGCCAGCAGCCAAGTTTCCGGTATGGGGGGTTTCGGCCCTGGAAACACCATATATTTT.

The CDR3 DNA reads as TGTGCCAGCAGCTTAGTGGGGTTAGGGGGAAACATTCAGTACTTC. Its translation: CASSLVGLGGNIQYF. This sequence joins TRBV11-3 and TRBJ2-4, with TRBD1 as a possible D gene (6 bases). This CDR3 has 15 residues. Trimming removed 1 base at V and 6 bases at J, with 13 bases between. Germline-derived CDR1 and CDR2 are SGHNT and YENEEA.

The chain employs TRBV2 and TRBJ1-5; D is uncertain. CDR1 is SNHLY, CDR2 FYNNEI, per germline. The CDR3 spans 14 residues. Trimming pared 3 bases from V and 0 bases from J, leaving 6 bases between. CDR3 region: CASSEQYSNQPQHF. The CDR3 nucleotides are TGTGCCAGCAGTGAGCAGTATAGCAATCAGCCCCAGCATTTT.

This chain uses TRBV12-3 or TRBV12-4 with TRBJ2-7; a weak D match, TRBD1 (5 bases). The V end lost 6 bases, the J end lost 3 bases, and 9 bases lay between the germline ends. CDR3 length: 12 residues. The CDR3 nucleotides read TGTGCCAGCAGCCCCCAGGGCTACGAGCAGTACTTC. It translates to CASSPQGYEQYF.

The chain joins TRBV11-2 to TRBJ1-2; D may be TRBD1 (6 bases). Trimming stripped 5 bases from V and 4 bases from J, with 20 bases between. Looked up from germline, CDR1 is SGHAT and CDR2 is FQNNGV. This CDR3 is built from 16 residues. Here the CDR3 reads CASSLGGQGIGYGYTF. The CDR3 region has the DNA TGTGCCAGCAGCCTAGGGGGTCAGGGGATAGGCTATGGCTACACCTTC.

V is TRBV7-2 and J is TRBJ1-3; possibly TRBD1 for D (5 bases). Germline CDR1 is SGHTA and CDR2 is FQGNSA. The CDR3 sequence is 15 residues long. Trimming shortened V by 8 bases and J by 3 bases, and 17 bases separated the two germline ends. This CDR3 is CASRSGTEDGNTIYF. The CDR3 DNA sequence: TGTGCCAGCCGATCCGGGACTGAAGATGGAAACACCATATATTTT.

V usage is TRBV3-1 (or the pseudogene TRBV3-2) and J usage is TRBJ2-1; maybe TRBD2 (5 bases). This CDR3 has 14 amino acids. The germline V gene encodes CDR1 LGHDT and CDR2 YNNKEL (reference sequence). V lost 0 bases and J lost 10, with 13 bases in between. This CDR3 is CASSQDGLGAEQFF. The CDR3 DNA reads TGTGCCAGCAGCCAAGATGGACTTGGCGCGGAGCAGTTCTTC.

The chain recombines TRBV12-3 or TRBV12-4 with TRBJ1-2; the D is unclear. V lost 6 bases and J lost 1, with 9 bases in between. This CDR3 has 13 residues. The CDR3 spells CASRDGRNYGYTF. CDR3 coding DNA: TGTGCCAGCAGAGACGGACGTAACTATGGCTACACCTTC.

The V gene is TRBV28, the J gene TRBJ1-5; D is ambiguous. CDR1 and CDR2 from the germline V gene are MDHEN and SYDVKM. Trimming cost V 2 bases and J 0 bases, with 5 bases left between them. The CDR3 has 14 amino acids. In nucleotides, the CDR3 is TGTGCCAGCAGTTTACCGGTTAGCAATCAGCCCCAGCATTTT. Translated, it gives CASSLPVSNQPQHF.

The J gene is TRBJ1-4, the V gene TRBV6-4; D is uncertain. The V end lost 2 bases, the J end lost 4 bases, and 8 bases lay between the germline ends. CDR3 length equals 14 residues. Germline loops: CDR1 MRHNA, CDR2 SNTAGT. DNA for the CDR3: TGTGCCAGCAGTGACGGGATAGTTAATGAAAAACTGTTTTTT. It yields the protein CASSDGIVNEKLFF.

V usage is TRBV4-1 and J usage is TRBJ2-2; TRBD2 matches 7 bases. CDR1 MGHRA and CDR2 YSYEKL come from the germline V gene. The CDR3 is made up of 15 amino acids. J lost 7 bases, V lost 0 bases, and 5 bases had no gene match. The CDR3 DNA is TGCGCCAGCAGCCAAGATCTGAGCGGGAACGGGGAGCTGTTTTTT. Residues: CASSQDLSGNGELFF.

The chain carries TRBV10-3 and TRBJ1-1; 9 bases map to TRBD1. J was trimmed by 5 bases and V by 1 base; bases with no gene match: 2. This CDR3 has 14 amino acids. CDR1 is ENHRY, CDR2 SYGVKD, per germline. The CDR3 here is CAISEFGTGTEAFF. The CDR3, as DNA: TGTGCCATCAGTGAGTTTGGGACAGGGACTGAAGCTTTCTTT.

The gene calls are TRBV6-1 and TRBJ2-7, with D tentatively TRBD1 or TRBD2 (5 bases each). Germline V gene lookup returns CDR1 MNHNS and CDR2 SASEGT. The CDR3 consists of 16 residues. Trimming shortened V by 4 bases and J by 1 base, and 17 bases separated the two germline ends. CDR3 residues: CASSAGPAMGSYEQYF. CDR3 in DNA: TGTGCCAGCAGTGCGGGACCGGCAATGGGTTCCTACGAGCAGTACTTC.

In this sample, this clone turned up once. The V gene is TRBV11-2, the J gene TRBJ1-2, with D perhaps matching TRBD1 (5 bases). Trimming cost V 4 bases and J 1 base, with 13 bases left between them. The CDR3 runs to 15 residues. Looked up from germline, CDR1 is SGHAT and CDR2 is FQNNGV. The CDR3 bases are TGTGCCAGCAGCTCCCCGGGGGAGAGTAACTATGGCTACACCTTC. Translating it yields CASSSPGESNYGYTF. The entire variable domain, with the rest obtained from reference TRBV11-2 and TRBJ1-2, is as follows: EAGVAQSPRYKIIEKRQSVAFWCNPISGHATLYWYQQILGQGPKLLIQFQNNGVVDDSQLPKDRFSAERLKGVDSTLKIQPAKLEDSAVYLCASSSPGESNYGYTFGSGTRLTVV.

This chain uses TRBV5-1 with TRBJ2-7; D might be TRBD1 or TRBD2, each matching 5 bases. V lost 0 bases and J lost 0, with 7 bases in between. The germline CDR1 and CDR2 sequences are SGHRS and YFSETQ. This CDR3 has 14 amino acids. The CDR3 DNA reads TGCGCCAGCAGCTTGGGGGACGCCTCCTACGAGCAGTACTTC. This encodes CASSLGDASYEQYF.

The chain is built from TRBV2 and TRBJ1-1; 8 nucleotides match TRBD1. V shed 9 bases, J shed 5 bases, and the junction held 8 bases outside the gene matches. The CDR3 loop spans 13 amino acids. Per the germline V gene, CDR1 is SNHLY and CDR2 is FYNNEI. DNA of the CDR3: TGTGCCAGTATTAGGACAGGGAGGACTGAAGCTTTCTTT. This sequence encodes CASIRTGRTEAFF.

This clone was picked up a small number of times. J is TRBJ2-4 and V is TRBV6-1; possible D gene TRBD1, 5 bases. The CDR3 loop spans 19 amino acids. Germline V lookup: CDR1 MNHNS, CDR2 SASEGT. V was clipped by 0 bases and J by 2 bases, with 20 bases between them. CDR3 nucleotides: TGTGCCAGCAGTGAAGCGCTTCGCGCCTTGAAGGGGTCCAAAAACATTCAGTACTTC. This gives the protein CASSEALRALKGSKNIQYF.

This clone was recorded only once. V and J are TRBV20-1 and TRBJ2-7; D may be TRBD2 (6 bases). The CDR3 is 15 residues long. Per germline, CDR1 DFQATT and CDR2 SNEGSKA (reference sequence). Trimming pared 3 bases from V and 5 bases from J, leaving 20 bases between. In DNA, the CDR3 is TGCAGTGCTAGTAGTAGTGGAGGGAGGATCCACGAGCAGTACTTC. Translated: CSASSSGGRIHEQYF.

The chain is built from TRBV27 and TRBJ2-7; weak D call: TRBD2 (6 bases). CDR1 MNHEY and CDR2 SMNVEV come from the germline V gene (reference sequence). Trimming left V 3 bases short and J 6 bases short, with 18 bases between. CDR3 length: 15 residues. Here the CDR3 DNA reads TGTGCCAGCAGTTTTAAAACTCCTCGAGCGGGCGAGCAGTACTTC. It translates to CASSFKTPRAGEQYF.